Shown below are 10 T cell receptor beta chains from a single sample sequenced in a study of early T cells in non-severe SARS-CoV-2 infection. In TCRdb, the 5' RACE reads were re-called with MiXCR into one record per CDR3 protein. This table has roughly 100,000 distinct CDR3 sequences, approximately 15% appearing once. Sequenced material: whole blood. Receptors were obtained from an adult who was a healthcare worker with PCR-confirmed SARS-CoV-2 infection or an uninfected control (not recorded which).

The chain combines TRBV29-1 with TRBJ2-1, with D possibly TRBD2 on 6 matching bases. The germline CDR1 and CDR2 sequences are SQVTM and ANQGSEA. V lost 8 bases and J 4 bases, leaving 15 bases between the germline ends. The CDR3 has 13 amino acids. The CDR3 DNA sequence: TGCAGCTCTGGCGGGGAGGCTTACAATGAGCAGTTCTTC. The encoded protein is CSSGGEAYNEQFF.

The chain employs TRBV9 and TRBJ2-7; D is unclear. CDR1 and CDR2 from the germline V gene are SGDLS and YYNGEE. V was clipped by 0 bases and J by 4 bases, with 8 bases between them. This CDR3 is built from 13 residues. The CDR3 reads CASSVGMGYEQYF. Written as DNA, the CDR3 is TGTGCCAGCAGCGTAGGCATGGGATACGAGCAGTACTTC.

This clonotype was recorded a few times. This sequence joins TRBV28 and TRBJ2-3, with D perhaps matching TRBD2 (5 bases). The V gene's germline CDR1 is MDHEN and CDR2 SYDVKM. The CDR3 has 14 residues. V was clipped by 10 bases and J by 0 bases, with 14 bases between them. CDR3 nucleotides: TGTGCCATTACGGGGTGGTGGAGCACAGATACGCAGTATTTT. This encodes CAITGWWSTDTQYF.

The CDR3 reads CASSLAEEADTDTQYF. CDR3 DNA: TGTGCCAGCAGCTTGGCCGAAGAGGCAGACACAGATACGCAGTATTTT. The chain has TRBV5-4 and TRBJ2-3; D is uncertain. Germline V gene sequence: CDR1 SGHNT, CDR2 YYREEE (reference sequence). V was clipped by 0 bases and J by 2 bases, with 13 bases between them. The CDR3 is made up of 16 amino acids.

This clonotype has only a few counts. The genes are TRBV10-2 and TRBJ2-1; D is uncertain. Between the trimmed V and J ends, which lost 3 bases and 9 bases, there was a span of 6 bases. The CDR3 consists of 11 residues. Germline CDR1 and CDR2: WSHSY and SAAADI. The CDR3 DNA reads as TGCGCCAGCAGTGAAGGCGGTGAGCAGTTCTTC. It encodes CASSEGGEQFF.

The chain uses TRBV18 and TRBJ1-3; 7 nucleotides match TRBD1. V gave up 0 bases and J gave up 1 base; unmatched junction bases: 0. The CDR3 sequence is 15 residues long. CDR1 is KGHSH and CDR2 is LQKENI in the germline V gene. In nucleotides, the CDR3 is TGTGCCAGCTCACCACCGACAGGGTCTGGAAACACCATATATTTT. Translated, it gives CASSPPTGSGNTIYF.

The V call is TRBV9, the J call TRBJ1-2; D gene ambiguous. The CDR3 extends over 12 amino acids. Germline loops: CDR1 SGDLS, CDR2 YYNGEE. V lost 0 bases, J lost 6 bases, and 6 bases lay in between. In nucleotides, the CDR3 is TGTGCCAGCAGCGTAGGGTTAGATGGCTACACCTTC. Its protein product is CASSVGLDGYTF.

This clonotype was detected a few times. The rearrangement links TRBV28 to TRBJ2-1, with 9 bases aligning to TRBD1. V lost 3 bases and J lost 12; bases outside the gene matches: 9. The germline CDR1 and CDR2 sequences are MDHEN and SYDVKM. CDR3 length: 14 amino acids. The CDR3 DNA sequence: TGTGCCAGCAGTTTCCCGGGACAGGGAAATAGGCAGTTCTTC. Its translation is CASSFPGQGNRQFF.

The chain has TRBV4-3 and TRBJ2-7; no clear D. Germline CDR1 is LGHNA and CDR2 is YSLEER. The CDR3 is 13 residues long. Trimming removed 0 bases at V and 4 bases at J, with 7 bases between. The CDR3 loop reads CASSQDIGYEQYF. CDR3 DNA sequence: TGCGCCAGCAGCCAAGACATAGGGTACGAGCAGTACTTC.

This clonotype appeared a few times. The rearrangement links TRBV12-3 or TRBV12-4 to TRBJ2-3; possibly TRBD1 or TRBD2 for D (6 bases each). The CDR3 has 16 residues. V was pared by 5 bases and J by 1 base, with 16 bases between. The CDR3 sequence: CASSPERGQGTDTQYF. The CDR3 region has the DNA TGTGCCAGCAGTCCAGAACGGGGGCAGGGCACAGATACGCAGTATTTT.